The 23 T cell receptor beta chains listed next were all sequenced from one sample in a study of hypomethylating agent response in myelodysplastic syndrome. The data were produced by immunoSEQ multiplex PCR, yet TCRdb's version contains in-frame clones alone and is incomplete. The sample comprises some 2,000 clones, about 72% of which are singletons, and about 15% rests with the top ten. The sample consisted of bone marrow, taken before or after starting hypomethylating agent treatment for myelodysplastic syndrome (not recorded which). All receptors derive from a human donor with myelodysplastic syndrome.

This clone was recorded once. The chain couples TRBV11-2 to TRBJ2-5; D not resolved. Germline values: CDR1 SGHAT, CDR2 FQNNGV. CDR3 length equals 15 residues. V gave up 1 base and J gave up 1 base, with 10 bases separating them. In nucleotides, the CDR3 is TGTGCCAGCAGCTTAGTCGGTTCGCGCCAAGAGACCCAGTACTTC. This gives the protein CASSLVGSRQETQYF.

The chain employs TRBV11-3 and TRBJ2-5; D is uncertain. The V end lost 3 bases, the J end lost 5 bases, and 13 bases lay between the germline ends. The CDR3 is 14 residues long. Germline V lookup: CDR1 SGHNT, CDR2 YENEEA. The CDR3 reads CASSFIHHWETQYF. The CDR3 nucleotides are TGTGCCAGCAGCTTTATCCACCATTGGGAGACCCAGTACTTC.

The sample holds one count of this clone. Other DNA sequences within the sample encode an identical CDR3. The chain couples TRBV5-3 to TRBJ1-5; no reliable D call. TRBV5-3 is placed among ORFs of uncertain function. The CDR3 length is 19 residues. V was clipped by 2 bases and J by 0 bases, with 21 bases between them. The CDR3 region has the DNA TGTGCCAGAAGCTTATCCAACTTTAGGACGGAGAATAGCAATCAGCCCCAGCATTTT. This translates into CARSLSNFRTENSNQPQHF.

The chain couples TRBV6-5 to TRBJ2-7, with 10 bases lining up with TRBD1. This CDR3 spans 13 amino acids. Unmatched junction bases numbered 4, after V lost 6 bases and J lost 5 bases. Germline-derived CDR1 and CDR2 are MNHEY and SVGAGI. Here the CDR3 reads CASRTGGGNEQYF. CDR3 bases: TGTGCCAGCAGGACAGGGGGCGGGAACGAGCAGTACTTC.

The chain is built from TRBV5-4 and TRBJ2-1; D is perhaps TRBD1 or TRBD2 (6 bases each). The germline V and J ends were trimmed by 2 bases and 9 bases, with 18 bases remaining between them. This CDR3 spans 15 amino acids. Germline CDR1 and CDR2: SGHNT and YYREEE (reference sequence). CDR3 nucleotide sequence: TGTGCCAGCAGCTTAGAGGGGGGCCTGGCCGGTGAGCAGTTCTTC. It encodes CASSLEGGLAGEQFF. The variable domain in full, with the rest retrieved from reference TRBV5-4 and TRBJ2-1, is ETGVTQSPTHLIKTRGQQVTLRCSSQSGHNTVSWYQQALGQGPQFIFQYYREEENGRGNFPPRFSGLQFPNYSSELNVNALELDDSALYLCASSLEGGLAGEQFFGPGTRLTVL.

The rearrangement links TRBV2 to TRBJ1-2; possible D gene TRBD1, 5 bases. The germline V gene encodes CDR1 SNHLY and CDR2 FYNNEI. The CDR3 contains 13 residues. V lost 6 bases and J 5 bases, leaving 13 bases between the germline ends. CDR3 sequence (DNA): TGTGCCAGCAGCCCGGGACGAGGGTATGGCTACACCTTC. This translates into CASSPGRGYGYTF.

This sequence joins TRBV19 and TRBJ2-2; 7 nucleotides agree with TRBD1. J lost 0 bases, V lost 6 bases, and 1 base had no gene match. CDR1 and CDR2 from the germline V gene are LNHDA and SQIVND (reference sequence). CDR3 length: 14 amino acids. The CDR3 spells CASRGTANTGELFF. DNA of the CDR3: TGTGCCAGTAGAGGGACAGCGAACACCGGGGAGCTGTTTTTT.

The chain employs TRBV27 and TRBJ2-5, with TRBD2 matching over 11 bases. The CDR3 consists of 15 residues. Germline lookup yields CDR1 MNHEY and CDR2 SMNVEV (reference sequence). The J segment lost 4 bases and the V segment lost 3 bases, leaving 4 bases of the junction unmatched. CDR3 protein: CASSFLAGGRETQYF. The CDR3, as DNA: TGTGCCAGCAGTTTTCTAGCGGGGGGTCGAGAGACCCAGTACTTC.

This chain uses TRBV13 with TRBJ2-5; possible D gene TRBD2, 6 bases. V shed 2 bases and J shed 5 bases, with 15 bases lying between them. There are 15 residues in the CDR3. Per the germline V gene, CDR1 is PRHDT and CDR2 is FYEKMQ (reference sequence). The CDR3 DNA reads TGTGCCAGCAGCTTAATTCCCGGGGGTAGGGAGACCCAGTACTTC. Translated, it gives CASSLIPGGRETQYF.

The chain couples TRBV5-1 to TRBJ2-5, with a weak D call TRBD2 (6 bases). The J call could be wrong; TRBJ2-7 is a better fit for the DNA end. The CDR3 has 11 residues. The germline V gene has CDR1 SGHRS and CDR2 YFSETQ. For the CDR3, the DNA is TGCGCCAGCAGCGGCGGGGACGAGCAGTACTTC. Protein product: CASSGGDEQYF.

The V call is TRBV13, the J call TRBJ2-5; 13 bases are shared with TRBD2. The CDR3 extends over 15 amino acids. Germline trimming cut 3 bases from V and 5 bases from J; bases unmatched to any gene: 3. Germline V gene lookup returns CDR1 PRHDT and CDR2 FYEKMQ (reference sequence). The CDR3 spells CASSFQLAGGETQYF. In DNA, the CDR3 is TGTGCCAGCAGCTTCCAACTAGCGGGGGGGGAGACCCAGTACTTC.

The V and J genes are TRBV6-4 and TRBJ2-3; 13 bases map to TRBD2. Germline-derived CDR1 and CDR2 are MRHNA and SNTAGT. V lost 2 bases and J lost 4; bases outside the gene matches: 0. The CDR3 spans 15 residues. The chain's CDR3 is CASSDTSGGADTQYF. DNA of the CDR3: TGTGCCAGCAGTGACACTAGCGGGGGGGCAGATACGCAGTATTTT.

This chain connects TRBV7-9 to TRBJ1-3, with 9 bases identical to TRBD1. Germline-derived CDR1 and CDR2 are SEHNR and FQNEAQ (reference sequence). The CDR3 loop spans 13 amino acids. J lost 8 bases, V lost 11 bases, and 10 bases had no gene match. CDR3 residues: CAGGTGQGDTIYF. The CDR3 DNA follows: TGTGCCGGAGGGACAGGGCAGGGAGACACCATATATTTT.

The table lists this clone with a count of one. V is TRBV7-2 and J is TRBJ1-5; D is unclear. Trimming left V 1 base short and J 7 bases short, with 14 bases between. The CDR3 spans 15 residues. Germline lookup yields CDR1 SGHTA and CDR2 FQGNSA. The CDR3 bases are TGTGCCAGCAGCTTAGAGATTGGGCAGTACCAGCCCCAGCATTTT. Its protein product is CASSLEIGQYQPQHF. Variable domain in full (rest from reference TRBV7-2 and TRBJ1-5): GAGVSQSPSNKVTEKGKDVELRCDPISGHTALYWYRQSLGQGLEFLIYFQGNSAPDKSGLPSDRFSAERTGGSVSTLTIQRTQQEDSAVYLCASSLEIGQYQPQHFGDGTRLSIL.

The chain is built from TRBV6-1 and TRBJ1-5, with 7 nucleotides matching TRBD1. Germline lookup yields CDR1 MNHNS and CDR2 SASEGT. There are 14 residues in the CDR3. The junction had 8 bases not matched to a gene; V was cut back by 8 bases and J by 4 bases. CDR3 sequence: CASHQGVGNQPQHF. The CDR3 DNA reads TGTGCCAGCCATCAGGGGGTAGGGAATCAGCCCCAGCATTTT.

In this sample, this clone turned up a few times. The chain joins TRBV18 to TRBJ1-2; D unclear. Germline lookup yields CDR1 KGHSH and CDR2 LQKENI. This CDR3 contains 15 residues. The V end was cut by 5 bases, the J end by 8 bases, with 21 bases between. The CDR3 nucleotides read TGTGCCAGCTCAGAGCGGACGGCCACCGAGAGAGGCTACACCTTC. Its protein is CASSERTATERGYTF.

The genes are TRBV7-2 and TRBJ2-6; D uncertain. There are 15 residues in the CDR3. Trimming shortened V by 3 bases and J by 0 bases, and 6 bases separated the two germline ends. Germline-derived CDR1 and CDR2 are SGHTA and FQGNSA. The CDR3, as DNA: TGTGCCAGCAGCTTTCCTCCCTCTGGGGCCAACGTCCTGACTTTC. Translated, it gives CASSFPPSGANVLTF.

The genes are TRBV30 and TRBJ1-6; 11 bases are a match to TRBD1. CDR3 length equals 14 residues. Germline-derived CDR1 and CDR2 are GTSNPN and SVGIG (reference sequence). The ends lost 7 bases at V and 9 bases at J; junction bases unmatched: 8. CDR3 coding DNA: TGTGCCTTCCATCCGGGACAGGGGGGTTCACCCCTCCACTTT. It yields the protein CAFHPGQGGSPLHF.

This clone was observed a few times. For the CDR3, the DNA is TGTGCCAGCAGTGAGGGGAACACCGGGGAGCTGTTTTTT. It codes for CASSEGNTGELFF. The chain employs TRBV6-4 and TRBJ2-2; D gene uncertain. The CDR3 is 13 amino acids. V lost 3 bases, J lost 1 base, and 3 bases lay in between. Germline values: CDR1 MRHNA, CDR2 SNTAGT.

This chain connects TRBV5-1 to TRBJ1-1; D ambiguous. Germline CDR1 and CDR2: SGHRS and YFSETQ. This CDR3 is built from 13 residues. Deletions cut 6 bases from V and 3 bases from J, with 12 bases between. CDR3 nucleotides: TGCGCCAGCAACCGGGGTTCCCACACTGAAGCTTTCTTT. Residues: CASNRGSHTEAFF.

The chain has TRBV6-6 and TRBJ1-2; D uncertain. CDR3 length equals 14 residues. Between the trimmed V and J ends, which lost 0 bases and 8 bases, there was a span of 13 bases. Germline CDR1 MNHNY, CDR2 SVGAGI (reference sequence). The CDR3 loop reads CASSYSKQLEGYTF. The CDR3 DNA reads as TGTGCCAGCAGTTACTCGAAACAGCTAGAGGGCTACACCTTC.

The chain is built from TRBV6-1 and TRBJ2-5, with D hard to call. Trimming pared 3 bases from V and 5 bases from J, leaving 19 bases between. Germline CDR1 reads MNHNS; CDR2 reads SASEGT. The CDR3 has 16 amino acids. The CDR3 nucleotides are TGTGCCAGCAGTGACAGCGACATGACCCTTCTGGAGACCCAGTACTTC. The encoded protein is CASSDSDMTLLETQYF.

The J gene is TRBJ1-4, the V gene TRBV28; 7 bases fit TRBD1. The CDR3 is 14 residues long. Germline V gene lookup returns CDR1 MDHEN and CDR2 SYDVKM. V trimming: 2 bases; J trimming: 8 bases; junction bases outside the gene matches: 5. The CDR3 is CASSLDRVLEKLFF. The CDR3 DNA reads TGTGCCAGCAGTTTAGACAGGGTCCTAGAAAAACTGTTTTTT.